This TCR beta chain was recorded in a study of cytomegalovirus exposure and HLA in healthy donors. Germline V gene lookup returns CDR1 MNHEY and CDR2 SMNVEV (reference sequence). The length of the CDR3 is 15 residues. The ends lost 7 bases at V and 2 bases at J; junction bases unmatched: 8. The PCR made use of 60 Vbeta and 13 Jbeta primers. Some clones are missing from TCRdb's copy, which holds only in-frame ones; the method was immunoSEQ multiplex PCR. The table has over 100,000 clones, 63% seen once. The chain uses TRBV27 and TRBJ2-1; 7 bases map to TRBD2. The sequenced material came from PBMCs. The sequence came from a man aged 35 to 55 in good health and CMV-seropositive. This CDR3 is CASNFLAGPYNEQFF. In DNA, the CDR3 is TGTGCCAGCAACTTTTTAGCGGGCCCCTACAATGAGCAGTTCTTC.